This T cell receptor beta chain was sequenced in a study of blood T cells in healthy people across ages (dated by TCRdb to 2015 to 2017). For context, the study as a whole: In model experiments, template switching captured about one uniquely barcoded TCR beta cDNA molecule for every two T cells. To track age-related changes in TCR beta repertoire diversity, the study relied on deep sequencing normalized with unique cDNA molecular identifiers. The donors were divided into four age groups: young (average roughly 17 years), middle-aged (roughly 42), aged (around 59) and long-lived (roughly 88). To avoid experimental bias, donors of different ages were spread randomly across the sequencing lanes. Using the same blood draw, the study looked at two additional independent replicas of 1 million unique cDNA reads for two donors, one aged 18 to 29 and the other aged 80 or older. The research as a whole found: Conclusive comparison of naive and antigen-experienced compartments was prevented by the profiling of bulk unsorted PBMCs. Estimates of total diversity from one million sequenced T cells were regarded as lower bounds and underestimates. As age increased, observed TCR beta diversity per million T cells dropped in a roughly linear way, and a significant reduction was already evident by age 40. Observed TCR beta diversity correlated strongly with the percentage of naive T cells measured by flow cytometry. Compared with the aged group, the long-lived group had more naive CD4+ T cells, fewer expanded clones and increased TCR diversity, a pattern suggesting age selection. Donor CMV infection status was unknown, potentially confounding age-related changes in expanded clonotypes.

The donors were 40 or so Caucasian individuals from Russia, aged roughly 6 to 90 years, who were systemically healthy. Each donor gave 8 to 10 milliliters of peripheral blood, drawn into EDTA-treated Vacutainer tubes. PBMCs were isolated by Ficoll-Paque density-gradient centrifugation, with at least 7 million obtained per sample. Trizol reagent was used to extract total RNA from the PBMCs, yielding at least 6 micrograms per sample. For every donor, an aliquot of PBMCs went through flow cytometry to measure the percentages of naive CD45RAhigh/CD27high T cells. The CDR3 numbers 17 residues from cysteine through phenylalanine. The sequence is cut down to CDR3 DNA, 51 bases in frame from base 1. The germline V gene (reference sequence) gives CDR1 as SEHNR and CDR2 as FQNEAQ. Receptors were amplified or captured by 5' RACE. These reads were obtained on an Illumina HiSeq 2500. The second PCR ran for about 6 to 12 cycles and used a J-beta primer mix along with a sample-barcoded 5' primer. Each TCR beta cDNA molecule received a unique molecular identifier from a template-switch 5' adaptor carrying 12 random nucleotides. Each sample yielded at least 2.5 million CDR3-containing paired-end reads. First-strand cDNA synthesis was performed from all RNA using the Mint cDNA synthesis kit, with priming by a TRBC-specific oligonucleotide. Following uracil-DNA glycosylase treatment, all cDNA underwent a first 18-cycle PCR with the universal primers M1SS and BC2_uni_R. In the paper's pipeline: Each sample was normalized by randomly selecting 1 million high-quality reads, each carrying a distinct molecular identifier. Reads with shared molecular identifiers were discarded instead of being binned into consensus sequences. MiTCR, set to a Q25 quality threshold and the strictest error-elimination algorithm, was used for CDR3 identification, clonotype clustering and error correction. A nonparametric unseen species model with Euler transformation was used to estimate lower-bound total TCR beta diversity. The raw public data were reprocessed by TCRdb itself: fastp quality trimming at Q25, MiXCR clonotype calling, in-frame beta chains only. Every distinct CDR3 protein forms one entry, paired with its most common genes and DNA. The V and J calls follow TCRdb's processing rather than the paper's. This sample lists hundreds of thousands of distinct CDR3 sequences; 53% were detected once. The top ten clonotypes cover 41% of the sample.

This clonotype showed up just a few times. No cognate antigen has been identified for it. No base quality values were provided; no much bigger clone lies one nucleotide off. Sequenced material: blood. The rearranged segments are TRBV7-9 and TRBJ2-7; 12 middle bases align to TRBD1. Near its end, the DNA agrees better with TRBJ2-1, so the J call may be wrong. This receptor was identified in a man older than 75 in good health. The CDR3 amino acid sequence is: CASSPHGTGGRMGEQFF. The nucleotide sequence reads as follows: TGTGCCAGCAGCCCCCATGGGACAGGGGGCCGTATGGGTGAGCAGTTCTTC.